The 2 T cell receptor beta chains below all came from one sample that was sequenced in a study of T cells after yellow fever vaccination. TCRdb processed the 5' RACE reads anew with MiXCR; each CDR3 protein has one entry. Here the sample spans 250,000 to 350,000 distinct CDR3 sequences, around 4.5% being singletons. Sequenced here: PBMCs, sampled 15 days after the yellow fever booster vaccination. The receptors stem from a man between 18 and 35 years old who received the YFV17D yellow fever vaccine.

Many counts were recorded for this clonotype. A junction boundary mismatches the germline segment, possibly from a read error. V usage is TRBV7-6 and J usage is TRBJ2-2, with 10 positions matching TRBD2. This CDR3 contains 18 residues. CDR1 and CDR2 from the germline V gene are SGHVS and FNYEAQ. CDR3: CASSLVPAGGPKTGELFF. The CDR3 DNA follows: TGTGCCAGCAGCTTAGTGCCAGCGGGGGGGCCGAAGACCGGGGAGCTGTTTTTT. The variable domain in full, completed from reference TRBV7-6 and TRBJ2-2, reads GAGVSQSPRYKVTKRGQDVALRCDPISGHVSLYWYRQALGQGPEFLTYFNYEAQQDKSGLPNDRFSAERPEGSISTLTIQRTEQRDSAMYRCASSLVPAGGPKTGELFFGEGSRLTVL.

This clonotype was seen ten or more times. The chain has TRBV7-2 and TRBJ2-2, with 8 bases lining up with TRBD1. Germline-derived CDR1 and CDR2 are SGHTA and FQGNSA. With V trimmed by 2 bases and J by 6 bases, 11 bases remained unmatched. This CDR3 has 17 amino acids. CDR3 nucleotides: TGTGCCAGCAGCTTATGGCTGACAGGGGCGAGCTCCGGGGAGCTGTTTTTT. This gives the protein CASSLWLTGASSGELFF.